This T cell receptor (beta chain) is from a study of cytomegalovirus exposure and HLA in healthy donors. Whole-study results and caveats: Earlier analysis yielded a pattern in which most TCR beta V segments were productive about 90% or about 30% of the time. TCR beta chains numbering roughly 150 were designated cytomegalovirus-associated. Most of the CMV-associated TCR beta chains (in a later analysis) appeared to be HLA-restricted. As a later analysis showed, a missense DCLRE1C variant was linked to trimming of TCR beta V- and J-genes.

Vbeta (60) and Jbeta (13) primers were used in the PCR. Generated by immunoSEQ multiplex PCR, the TCRdb table keeps only in-frame clones and is missing some. The table includes about 160,000 clones, about 75% detected once. In its sample, this clone was seen once. Its cognate antigen is unknown. Germline loops: CDR1 SGHNT, CDR2 YYREEE (reference sequence). The CDR3 has 14 amino acids. After removal of 4 bases from V and 5 bases from J, the junction contained 8 bases not matched to a gene. This TCR came from a woman aged 50 to 65 in good health and CMV-seropositive. Sequenced input: PBMCs. The rearrangement joins TRBV5-4 to TRBJ2-7; 8 nucleotides align to TRBD2. CDR3 bases: TGTGCCAGCAGCCACCAGCGGGAGCCCAACGAGCAGTACTTC. Protein: CASSHQREPNEQYF. The full variable domain, completed using reference TRBV5-4 and TRBJ2-7, is ETGVTQSPTHLIKTRGQQVTLRCSSQSGHNTVSWYQQALGQGPQFIFQYYREEENGRGNFPPRFSGLQFPNYSSELNVNALELDDSALYLCASSHQREPNEQYFGPGTRLTVT.